This T cell receptor beta chain was sequenced in a study of CD8 T cells in Susac syndrome. Germline V gives CDR1 MDHEN, CDR2 SYDVKM. Trimming pared 6 bases from V and 6 bases from J, leaving 18 bases between. This CDR3 is built from 14 residues. The authors reverse transcribed roughly 0.5 to 1 ug RNA with random hexamers. TCRdb ran MiXCR on the immunoSEQ multiplex PCR reads and lists one entry per CDR3 protein. The top ten hold approximately 0.12% of the sample, which has about 430,000 distinct CDR3 sequences, more than 70% seen once. The rearrangement uses TRBV28 and TRBJ2-7; D is possibly TRBD2 (5 bases). This TCR was recovered from a human donor with multiple sclerosis. Sequencing was performed on CD8+ T cells from PBMCs. In nucleotides, the CDR3 is TGTGCCAGCAGCCAAACCGGGATCTCCCTCGAGCAGTACTTC. Translated: CASSQTGISLEQYF.